Listed below are T cell receptor beta chains from one sample, sequenced in a study of T cells in Graves' hyperthyroidism and ophthalmopathy. TCRdb re-called the multiplex PCR reads through MiXCR, storing one row per CDR3 protein. The sample includes about 690,000 distinct CDR3 sequences, approximately 15% of them seen just once. The specimen was blood. The receptors derive from a man aged 50-59 years with Graves' hyperthyroidism. Each CDR3 is given with its conserved first and last residue. Fields, in order: D gene, clone size, J gene, V gene, CDR3 DNA, CDR3 protein. The D gene is left open where the match is weak. Size is omitted from some rows. Given values are once, few, many or a class for expanded clones.

TRBD2,few,TRBJ2-7,TRBV5-5,TGTGCCAGCAGTTTCGGGACTAGCGGGAGAAAAGATCTTTACGAGCAGTACTTC,CASSFGTSGRKDLYEQYF
-,many,TRBJ2-1,TRBV27,TGTGCCAGCAGTTTAATAGGGCCCAATGAGCAGTTCTTC,CASSLIGPNEQFF
-,once,TRBJ2-2,TRBV7-2,TGTGCCAGCAGCTTAAGTAGCGAGAGGGGCGGGGAGCTGTTTTTT,CASSLSSERGGELFF
-,-,TRBJ1-1,TRBV6-2/TRBV6-3,TGTGCCAGCACCATACCTGGGAGGAACACTGAAGCTTTCTTT,CASTIPGRNTEAFF
-,few,TRBJ2-7,TRBV7-3,TGTGCCAGCAGCTCAAAAGGGGGAGAATACGAGCAGTACTTC,CASSSKGGEYEQYF
-,many,TRBJ1-5,TRBV7-8,TGTGCCAGCAGCAAGGAGGGGTCTAGCAATCAGCCCCAGCATTTT,CASSKEGSSNQPQHF
-,-,TRBJ1-4,TRBV20-1,TGCAGTGCAACGGGCGCAGCGAACCATGAAAAACTGTTTTTT,CSATGAANHEKLFF
TRBD1,-,TRBJ1-5,TRBV30,TGTGCCTGGAGTGTCGGAGGGGGCGCCAGTTATAGCAATCAGCCCCAGCATTTT,CAWSVGGGASYSNQPQHF
-,-,TRBJ1-1,TRBV6-1,TGTGCCAGCCAACGGGATGGGGATATCTCTGAAGCTTTCTTT,CASQRDGDISEAFF
-,-,TRBJ1-5,TRBV6-2/TRBV6-3,TGTGCCAGCAGTGGATTGGGGGCGTTTCAGCCCCAGCATTTT,CASSGLGAFQPQHF
-,few,TRBJ2-3,TRBV24-1,TGTGTCACCAGTGATTTTTCCGGGACCGACCCGCATACGCAGTATTTT,CVTSDFSGTDPHTQYF
-,-,TRBJ1-3,TRBV9,TGTGCCAGCAGCGTAGAAGACAGACACTCTGGAAACACCATATATTTT,CASSVEDRHSGNTIYF
TRBD1,many,TRBJ1-4,TRBV27,TGTGCCAGCAGTCCCCAGGGGGCGGGGAATGAAAAACTGTTTTTT,CASSPQGAGNEKLFF
-,many,TRBJ1-3,TRBV12-3/TRBV12-4,TGTGCCAGCAGTCCTCATGCGTTCTCTGGAAACACCATATATTTT,CASSPHAFSGNTIYF
-,few,TRBJ1-1,TRBV14,TGTGCCAGCAGCCAAGATTACGTCTCGAGAGGGAGTAATGCTTTCTTT,CASSQDYVSRGSNAFF
TRBD2,many,TRBJ2-7,TRBV6-1,TGTGCCAGCAGCTCTGGGACTAGCGGGAGGGCCTTTTTGGGTTACGAGCAGTACTTC,CASSSGTSGRAFLGYEQYF
-,-,TRBJ2-7,TRBV7-9,TGTGCCAGCAGCTTAGAGGAGACTCCTATCTACGAGCAGTACTTC,CASSLEETPIYEQYF
-,-,TRBJ2-5,TRBV19,TGTGCCAGTACAAGTGAGACCCAGTACTTC,CASTSETQYF
TRBD1,few,TRBJ1-4,TRBV7-2,TGTGCCAGCAGCCGACCGGGACAGGGTGTTAGGGAAAAACTGTTTTTT,CASSRPGQGVREKLFF
TRBD2,-,TRBJ2-5,TRBV12-3/TRBV12-4,TGTGCCAGCAGTCTGTTTGGGACTAGCGGATGGTACCAAGAGACCCAGTACTTC,CASSLFGTSGWYQETQYF
TRBD1,-,TRBJ1-1,TRBV7-9,TGTGCCAGCAGCCAAAGTTACAGGGGGCCGAACACTGAAGCTTTCTTT,CASSQSYRGPNTEAFF
-,-,TRBJ2-1,TRBV29-1,TGCAGCGTTGTAGTAGCGGCAAACAATGAGCAGTTCTTC,CSVVVAANNEQFF
TRBD1,many,TRBJ1-2,TRBV2,TGTGCCAGCAGGGACGACAGGGGGTCTAGATCCGCCTATGGCTACACCTTC,CASRDDRGSRSAYGYTF
TRBD1,many,TRBJ2-7,TRBV28,TGTGCCAGCAGTGAGCCGGGACAGGGTGTATTCTACGAGCAGTACTTC,CASSEPGQGVFYEQYF
-,-,TRBJ1-1,TRBV7-9,TGTGCCAGTTCGGGGGCCCGTGGGGCTTTCTTT,CASSGARGAFF
TRBD1,many,TRBJ1-5,TRBV27,TGTGCCAGCGGACAGGGGGCTGTTCAGCCCCAGCATTTT,CASGQGAVQPQHF
-,many,TRBJ2-1,TRBV7-9,TGTGCCAGCAGCCCCCAGGGGAACAATGAGCAGTTCTTC,CASSPQGNNEQFF
-,few,TRBJ2-5,TRBV29-1,TGCAGCGTCGACCGGGACATACAAGAGACCCAGTACTTC,CSVDRDIQETQYF
TRBD1,many,TRBJ1-5,TRBV2,TGTGCCAGCAGTGACAGGGGGCTCAATCAGCCCCAGCATTTT,CASSDRGLNQPQHF
-,many,TRBJ1-1,TRBV12-3/TRBV12-4,TGTGCCAGCAGTTTGGTTGGGGCCTCTGAAGCTTTCTTT,CASSLVGASEAFF
-,-,TRBJ2-2,TRBV27,TGTGCCAGCAGTTTGGTCACGAGGGGCACCGGGGAGCTGTTTTTT,CASSLVTRGTGELFF
-,many,TRBJ2-1,TRBV20-1,TGCAGTGCCGGGGGAGAAGGTTACAATGAGCAGTTCTTC,CSAGGEGYNEQFF
-,many,TRBJ2-5,TRBV11-2,TGTGCCAGCAGCTTAGGACGGACGTTGGAGACCCAGTACTTC,CASSLGRTLETQYF
-,few,TRBJ2-3,TRBV10-3,TGTGCCATCAGTGAGTGGGGTGAGGCAGATACGCAGTATTTT,CAISEWGEADTQYF
-,-,TRBJ2-7,TRBV12-3/TRBV12-4,TGTGCCAGCAGTTTGCCCGGACTAGTAGGGGGGGGGCACGAGCAGTACTTC,CASSLPGLVGGGHEQYF
-,many,TRBJ2-3,TRBV5-1,TGTGCCAGCAGCTTAGGAGCGGGCCAGCTCACAGATACGCAGTATTTT,CASSLGAGQLTDTQYF
TRBD1,-,TRBJ2-7,TRBV29-1,TGCAGCGTTGAAGGGGACAGGGCCCACGAGCAGTACTTC,CSVEGDRAHEQYF
-,many,TRBJ1-6,TRBV2,TGTGCCAGCCAATTGACAGGCGATACGACCCTCCACTTT,CASQLTGDTTLHF
-,many,TRBJ2-1,TRBV28,TGTGCCAGCTGGAGCCATGACAATGAGCAGTTCTTC,CASWSHDNEQFF
TRBD2,few,TRBJ2-2,TRBV15,TGTGCCACCTCGGGCCCACTAGCGGGAGTAGTCGGGGAGCTGTTTTTT,CATSGPLAGVVGELFF
TRBD1,few,TRBJ2-7,TRBV7-6,TGTGCCAGCAGCCGACCCGGGACAGGGTCCTACGAGCAGTACTTC,CASSRPGTGSYEQYF
TRBD1,few,TRBJ1-1,TRBV5-1,TGCGCCAGCAGCTTGGGGGACAGGGACCCTATTCACATGAACACTGAAGCTTTCTTT,CASSLGDRDPIHMNTEAFF
-,many,TRBJ2-7,TRBV27,TGTGCCAGCAATTCCTTGGGACCCTCCTACGAGCAGTACTTC,CASNSLGPSYEQYF
TRBD2,many,TRBJ2-2,TRBV2,TGTGCCAGCATCCCGACTAGCGGGGCTGGCGGGGAGCTGTTTTTT,CASIPTSGAGGELFF
TRBD2,-,TRBJ2-7,TRBV9,TGTGCCAGCAGCTTCGGACTAGTTTCGGACGAGCAGTACTTC,CASSFGLVSDEQYF
TRBD1,few,TRBJ2-7,TRBV27,TGTGCCAGCAGTCCGACAGGGAGCCGACACGAGCAGTACTTC,CASSPTGSRHEQYF
TRBD2,many,TRBJ2-1,TRBV27,TGTGCCAGCAGGGCACTGGGGGGGGGCAATGAGCAGTTCTTC,CASRALGGGNEQFF
TRBD2,many,TRBJ2-1,TRBV11-2,TGTGCCAGCAGCCAAGGGACTAATTCTGGCAATGAGCAGTTCTTC,CASSQGTNSGNEQFF
-,many,TRBJ1-1,TRBV7-3,TGTGCCAGCAGCCTGCGGGGTGACACTGAAGCTTTCTTT,CASSLRGDTEAFF
-,few,TRBJ2-1,TRBV2,TGTGCCAGCAGACCAGACCCAACCTCCTACAATGAGCAGTTCTTC,CASRPDPTSYNEQFF
TRBD2,-,TRBJ2-4,TRBV28,TGTGCCAGCAGTCCCCCTGTGGGGGGGGGAACCAAAAACATTCAGTACTTC,CASSPPVGGGTKNIQYF
-,many,TRBJ2-5,TRBV2,TGTGCCAGCAGTGAGGTTCAGGTCGCCCACCAAGAGACCCAGTACTTC,CASSEVQVAHQETQYF
-,many,TRBJ2-3,TRBV5-1,TGCGCCAGCAGCTTGAAATGGACGGAGAGCACAGATACGCAGTATTTT,CASSLKWTESTDTQYF
-,-,TRBJ2-1,TRBV9,TGTGCCAGCAGCGTAGACGGGCGCTCTCAGAATGAGCAGTTCTTC,CASSVDGRSQNEQFF
TRBD1,-,TRBJ2-7,TRBV18,TGTGCCAGCTCACGAGGGGACAGGGGCTACGAGCAGTACTTC,CASSRGDRGYEQYF
-,many,TRBJ2-1,TRBV7-3,TGTGCCAGCAGCTTATGGGTCAATGAGCAGTTCTTC,CASSLWVNEQFF
-,many,TRBJ1-1,TRBV28,TGTGCCAGCAGCCCCGAGCCCGGAAGCACTGAAGCTTTCTTT,CASSPEPGSTEAFF
TRBD1,many,TRBJ2-5,TRBV28,TGTGCCAGCAGCCAGATCGTACAGGGGCGGGAGACCCAGTACTTC,CASSQIVQGRETQYF